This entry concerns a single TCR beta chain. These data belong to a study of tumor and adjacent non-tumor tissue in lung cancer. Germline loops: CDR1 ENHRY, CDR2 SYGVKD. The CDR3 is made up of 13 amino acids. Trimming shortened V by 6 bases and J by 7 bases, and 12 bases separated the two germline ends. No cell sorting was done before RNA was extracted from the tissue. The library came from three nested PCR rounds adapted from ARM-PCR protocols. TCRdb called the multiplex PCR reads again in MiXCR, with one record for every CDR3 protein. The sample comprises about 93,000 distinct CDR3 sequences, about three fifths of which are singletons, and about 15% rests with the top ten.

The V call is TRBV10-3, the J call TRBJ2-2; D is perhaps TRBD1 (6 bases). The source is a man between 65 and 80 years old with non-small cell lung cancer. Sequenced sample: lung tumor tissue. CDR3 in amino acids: CAISITGCGELFF. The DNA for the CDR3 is TGTGCCATCAGCATCACAGGGTGCGGGGAGCTGTTTTTT.